This T cell receptor (beta chain) was sequenced for a study of siplizumab effects on memory and regulatory T cells. CDR3 size: 14 residues. V lost 2 bases and J 1 base, leaving 8 bases between the germline ends. The germline V gene encodes CDR1 MNHEY and CDR2 SVGAGI. On this clone itself: What it binds is unknown.

Clones were sequenced by immunoSEQ multiplex PCR, and TCRdb holds only the in-frame ones, with some missing. The sample has 70,000 to 95,000 clones; roughly 93% are singletons. Points from the study as a whole: Siplizumab conditions gave an average of around 70% Treg-derived mappable alloreactive CD4+ clones, versus 26.9% for controls. Contribution to the alloresponse seemed major for naive T cells, which also seemed more diverse than memory cells.

This TCR was recovered from a human donor in good health. Sequenced material: CD8+ T cells sorted from blood. J is TRBJ2-5 and V is TRBV6-5; a weak D match, TRBD2 (5 bases). For the CDR3, the DNA is TGTGCCAGCAGTTACGAGGGCCCCCAAGAGACCCAGTACTTC. As protein: CASSYEGPQETQYF.